Listed below are T cell receptor beta chains from one sample, sequenced in a study of T cell responses to AZD1222 COVID-19 vaccine. Libraries were prepared by immunoSEQ multiplex PCR; TCRdb keeps only in-frame clonotypes and omits some of them. The sample comprises fewer than 55,000 clones, about 83% of which are singletons, and roughly half rests with the top ten. The specimen was peripheral blood, collected on day 0 of AZD1222 vaccination. The receptors stem from an adult in good health. CDR3s include the opening cysteine and the closing phenylalanine or tryptophan. A D gene is named only where the DNA matches it firmly. Clone size appears in some rows only: once, few, many, or a class for an expanded clone.

J	size	D	V	DNA	CDR3
TRBJ1-6	NA	NA	TRBV7-9	TGTGCCAGCAGCCTAATAGAGGGGTCACCCCTCCACTTT	CASSLIEGSPLHF
TRBJ2-3	NA	NA	TRBV5-1	TGCGGGACGAGAGAATCTCCTAGCACAGATACGCAGTATTTT	CGTRESPSTDTQYF
TRBJ1-6	NA	NA	TRBV4-2	TGTGCCAGCAGCTCCGGATCGGGGTCACCCCTCCACTTT	CASSSGSGSPLHF
TRBJ2-1	NA	NA	TRBV19	TGTGCCAGTAGTATAGGGGGCCGGGGGTACTACAATGAGCAGTTCTTC	CASSIGGRGYYNEQFF
TRBJ2-3	NA	NA	TRBV7-9	TGTGCCAGCAGCTTATTTAGGATAACAGATACGCAGTATTTT	CASSLFRITDTQYF
TRBJ1-2	NA	NA	TRBV6-5	TGTGCCAGCAGTTACAGCGGACAGTTAAAGGGAGGTGGCTACACCTTC	CASSYSGQLKGGGYTF
TRBJ1-2	NA	NA	TRBV6-5	TGTGCCAGCAGTCCCCGTCCTGCGAACTATGGCTACACCTTC	CASSPRPANYGYTF
TRBJ1-1	once	NA	TRBV25-1	TGTGCCAGCAGTGAATATTCAATTAGGACAAGGCAGGGTACTGAAGCTTTCTTT	CASSEYSIRTRQGTEAFF
TRBJ1-1	NA	TRBD1	TRBV5-1	TGCGCCAGCAGCGGGACAGGGCTAGGCACTGAAGCTTTCTTT	CASSGTGLGTEAFF
TRBJ1-4	NA	NA	TRBV4-1	TGCGCCAGCAGCCTGGGGGTCGAGCGGACTAATGAAAAACTGTTTTTT	CASSLGVERTNEKLFF
TRBJ2-6	NA	NA	TRBV7-9	TGTGCCAGCAGCGATACTAGGAGCTCCGGGGACGTCCTGACTTTC	CASSDTRSSGDVLTF
TRBJ1-4	NA	NA	TRBV4-1	TGCGCCAGCAGCCAAGATGGTGGCGTAGGACTGTTTTTT	CASSQDGGVGLFF
TRBJ2-7	NA	NA	TRBV6-5	TGTGCCAGCAGTTTCCGGCCCCAGGCCCACGAGCAGTACTTC	CASSFRPQAHEQYF
TRBJ2-3	NA	TRBD1	TRBV11-2	TGTGCCAGCAGCTCCTGGGACAGGGGGCTGGGAGATACGCAGTATTTT	CASSSWDRGLGDTQYF
TRBJ1-2	once	TRBD1	TRBV28	TGTGCCAGCAGTTTATGGACGACAGGGGTGGGAGGCTACACCTTC	CASSLWTTGVGGYTF
TRBJ2-2	NA	NA	TRBV7-3	TGTGCCAGCAGCCCAACAGGCTACACCGGGGAGCTGTTTTTT	CASSPTGYTGELFF
TRBJ1-4	NA	NA	TRBV7-9	TGTGCCAGCAGCTTAGCGCTGGCAGGGTTCGGTGCTAATGAAAAACTGTTTTTT	CASSLALAGFGANEKLFF
TRBJ1-5	NA	TRBD1	TRBV4-1	TGCGCCAGCAGCCATACCAAGGCGGGACAGCCTAATCAGCCCCAGCATTTT	CASSHTKAGQPNQPQHF
TRBJ2-2	NA	NA	TRBV6-5	TGTGCCAGCAGGGGAGACACCGGGGAGCTGTTTTTT	CASRGDTGELFF
TRBJ1-3	once	NA	TRBV4-1	TGCGCCAGCAGCCAGACATACAGGGACTCTGGAAACACCATATATTTT	CASSQTYRDSGNTIYF
TRBJ2-5	NA	TRBD1	TRBV2	TGTGCCAGCAGTCTGGACAGGGCCGTCCAAGAGACCCAGTACTTC	CASSLDRAVQETQYF
TRBJ2-5	NA	NA	TRBV25-1	TGTGCCAGCAATCCCGTTGGCGGAAGCAACCAGTACTTC	CASNPVGGSNQYF
TRBJ2-1	NA	NA	TRBV5-1	TGCGCCAGCAGCTTGGGGGACACAGGGTACAATGAGCAGTTCTTC	CASSLGDTGYNEQFF
TRBJ2-3	few	TRBD1	TRBV12-5	TGTGCTAGTGCCCCAGGACAGGGGTCGATAGATACGCAGTATTTT	CASAPGQGSIDTQYF
TRBJ1-2	once	TRBD1	TRBV5-1	TGCGCCAGCAGCGCGGACAGGGTGCTCGGCTACACCTTC	CASSADRVLGYTF
TRBJ1-6	NA	TRBD1	TRBV5-3	TGTGCCAGAAGCTCGACAGGGGGCCCGAGTATCTATAATTCACCCCTCCACTTT	CARSSTGGPSIYNSPLHF
TRBJ2-7	NA	NA	TRBV29-1	TGCAGCGTTGCCACAGGGTCTTCCTACGAGCAGTACTTC	CSVATGSSYEQYF
TRBJ1-5	NA	NA	TRBV2	TGTGCCAGCAGTGAGGGCAGCCCAAATCAGCCCCAGCATTTT	CASSEGSPNQPQHF
TRBJ1-1	NA	NA	TRBV24-1	TGTGCCACCAGGGGATTGGGGAACACTGAAGCTTTCTTT	CATRGLGNTEAFF
TRBJ2-2	NA	NA	TRBV7-9	TGTGCCAGCAGCTTAGTTGCCAGAGGGAACACCGGGGAGCTGTTTTTT	CASSLVARGNTGELFF
TRBJ1-6	NA	TRBD1	TRBV6-5	TGTGCCAGCGGGACAGGGGGCGCTTATAATTCACCCCTCCACTTT	CASGTGGAYNSPLHF
TRBJ1-1	NA	TRBD1	TRBV30	TGTGCCTGGACTCGGGACAGGGGGAACACTGAAGCTTTCTTT	CAWTRDRGNTEAFF
TRBJ2-3	NA	NA	TRBV24-1	TGTGCCACCAGGGAATTTGATACGCAGTATTTT	CATREFDTQYF
TRBJ2-7	NA	NA	TRBV3-1/TRBV3-2	TGTGCCAGCAGTCAACTAGACGAGCAGTACTTC	CASSQLDEQYF
TRBJ1-5	NA	NA	TRBV6-5	TGTGCCAGCAGAAGGGACCAAAATAGCAATCAGCCCCAGCATTTT	CASRRDQNSNQPQHF
TRBJ1-5	NA	TRBD1	TRBV7-2	TGTGCCAGCAGCTTTCAGGGGGATCAGCCCCAGCATTTT	CASSFQGDQPQHF
TRBJ2-1	NA	TRBD2	TRBV13	TGTGCCAGCAGCTTAGGCTGGCTAGCGGGGTTAAGCTCCTACAATGAGCAGTTCTTC	CASSLGWLAGLSSYNEQFF
TRBJ2-5	NA	TRBD2	TRBV7-9	TGTGCCAGCAGCACAAATAGCGGGGGTACTGAGACCCAGTACTTC	CASSTNSGGTETQYF
TRBJ1-6	NA	NA	TRBV19	TGTGCCAGTAGTATTCGTTTTGACAGTCGGTCCTATAATTCACCCCTCCACTTT	CASSIRFDSRSYNSPLHF
TRBJ2-5	NA	NA	TRBV9	TGTGCCAGCAGCGTAGGCTCAGAAGAGACCCAGTACTTC	CASSVGSEETQYF
TRBJ1-3	NA	NA	TRBV2	TGTGCCAGCAGCGAAGCGCGTCGTCAGAGCTCTGGAAACACCATATATTTT	CASSEARRQSSGNTIYF
TRBJ1-5	NA	NA	TRBV28	TGTGCCAGCAGTTTAGACGCCGCCCCCCGGAATCAGCCCCAGCATTTT	CASSLDAAPRNQPQHF
TRBJ2-5	NA	NA	TRBV15	TGTGCCACCAGCAGAGCCGGGAGTGAGACCCAGTACTTC	CATSRAGSETQYF
TRBJ2-3	NA	NA	TRBV2	TGTGCCAGCAGTCGACAGGTAATGGGAGATACGCAGTATTTT	CASSRQVMGDTQYF
TRBJ1-1	NA	NA	TRBV21-1	TGTGCCAGCAGCAAAGAGGGGGCGACAGGGTCGGGTGGTTGGAACACTGAAGCTTTCTTT	CASSKEGATGSGGWNTEAFF
TRBJ2-4	NA	NA	TRBV2	TGTGCCAGCAGTGAACCAGACAGGTTCTTAGCCAAAAACATTCAGTACTTC	CASSEPDRFLAKNIQYF
TRBJ1-1	NA	NA	TRBV5-1	TGCGCCAGCAGATTTGAATTGGCAGAAACAGATGAAGCTTTCTTT	CASRFELAETDEAFF
TRBJ1-1	NA	TRBD1	TRBV5-1	TGCGCCAGCAGCTTTTCACCGGGACAGGGGATGAACACTGAAGCTTTCTTT	CASSFSPGQGMNTEAFF
TRBJ1-5	NA	TRBD1	TRBV28	TGTGCCAGCAGCGGACAGGGGGCGGGCAATCAGCCCCAGCATTTT	CASSGQGAGNQPQHF
TRBJ1-6	NA	NA	TRBV28	TGTGCCAGCAGCCCCTCGCGGGGGACGGGCTCACCCCTCCACTTT	CASSPSRGTGSPLHF
TRBJ1-3	few	NA	TRBV12-3/TRBV12-4	TGTGCCAGCAGTATGGGGACTGGAGGGAGTTTT	CASSMGTGGSF
TRBJ1-3	NA	NA	TRBV19	TGTGCCAGTCCCCTCTACTTATTACAGGGTAACTCTGGAAACACCATATATTTT	CASPLYLLQGNSGNTIYF
TRBJ1-1	once	TRBD1	TRBV19	TGTGCCAGTAGTATGAGGGGGCTAACTGAAGCTTTCTTT	CASSMRGLTEAFF